One T cell receptor (beta chain) is described in this entry. Antigen: not known. This sample stems from a study of CXCR4 blockade with PD-1 therapy in pancreatic cancer. Study-level results: Tumors were clonally expanded, mean 0.14 versus 0.05 in healthy blood. Convergent selection by common tumor antigens was suggested by nucleotide rearrangement counts.

The V gene end was trimmed by 4 bases and the J gene end by 1 base; junction bases not matched to a gene: 6. This CDR3 has 15 residues. Germline V CDR1 and CDR2: KGHSH, LQKENI. Generated by immunoSEQ multiplex PCR, the TCRdb table keeps only in-frame clones and is missing some. Here the sample spans nearly 6,000 clones, 35% being singletons. V usage is TRBV18 and J usage is TRBJ2-5, with 7 positions matching TRBD1. The receptor was isolated from a human donor with pancreatic ductal adenocarcinoma. The specimen was tumor tissue. CDR3 protein: CASSHRDSLQETQYF. The CDR3 DNA reads as TGTGCCAGCTCACACCGGGACAGTCTCCAAGAGACCCAGTACTTC. The full variable domain, completed using reference TRBV18 and TRBJ2-5, is NAGVMQNPRHLVRRRGQEARLRCSPMKGHSHVYWYRQLPEEGLKFMVYLQKENIIDESGMPKERFSAEFPKEGPSILRIQQVVRGDSAAYFCASSHRDSLQETQYFGPGTRLLVL.